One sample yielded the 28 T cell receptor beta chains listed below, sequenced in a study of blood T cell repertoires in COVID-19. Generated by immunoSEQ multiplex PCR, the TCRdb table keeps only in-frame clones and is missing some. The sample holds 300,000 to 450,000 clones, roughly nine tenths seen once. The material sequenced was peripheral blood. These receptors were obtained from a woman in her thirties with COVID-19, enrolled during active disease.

The CDR3 DNA is TGTGCCAGCAGCGTTGACAGGGGGCAAAAGACCCAGTACTTC. This codes for CASSVDRGQKTQYF. This chain links TRBV7-2 with TRBJ2-5, with 10 bases aligning to TRBD1. V gave up 5 bases and J gave up 6 bases; unmatched junction bases: 6. This CDR3 has 14 amino acids. The germline CDR1 and CDR2 sequences are SGHTA and FQGNSA.

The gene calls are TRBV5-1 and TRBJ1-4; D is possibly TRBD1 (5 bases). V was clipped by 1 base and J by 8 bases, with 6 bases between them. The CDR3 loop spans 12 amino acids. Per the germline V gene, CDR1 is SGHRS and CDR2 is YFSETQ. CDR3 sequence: CASSLRGEKLFF. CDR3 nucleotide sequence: TGCGCCAGCAGCTTGAGGGGCGAAAAACTGTTTTTT.

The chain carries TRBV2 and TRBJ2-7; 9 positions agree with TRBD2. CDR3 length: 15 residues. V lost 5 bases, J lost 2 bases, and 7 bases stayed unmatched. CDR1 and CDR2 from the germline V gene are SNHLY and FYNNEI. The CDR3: CASSREREVTYEQYV. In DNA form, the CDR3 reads TGTGCCAGCAGTAGGGAGCGGGAGGTTACCTACGAGCAGTACGTC.

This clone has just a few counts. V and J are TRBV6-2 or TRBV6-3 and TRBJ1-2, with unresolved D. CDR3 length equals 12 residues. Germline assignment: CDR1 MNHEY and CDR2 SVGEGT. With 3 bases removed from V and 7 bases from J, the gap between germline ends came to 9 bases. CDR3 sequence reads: CASSYTGFGYTF. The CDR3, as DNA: TGTGCCAGCAGTTATACCGGGTTTGGCTACACCTTC.

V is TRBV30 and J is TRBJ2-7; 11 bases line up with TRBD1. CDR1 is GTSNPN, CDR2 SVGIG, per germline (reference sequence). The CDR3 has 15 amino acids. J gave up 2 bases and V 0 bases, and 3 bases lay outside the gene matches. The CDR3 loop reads CAWSVGQGAAYEQYV. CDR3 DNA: TGTGCCTGGAGTGTCGGACAGGGGGCTGCCTACGAGCAGTACGTC.

CDR3 DNA: TGTGCCAGCAGTTCCCCGCGTTCCGTTTCTAATGAAAAACTGTTTTTT. It is translated as CASSSPRSVSNEKLFF. The rearrangement links TRBV28 to TRBJ1-4; D gene unclear. There are 16 residues in the CDR3. From germline, CDR1 is MDHEN and CDR2 SYDVKM. V was pared by 4 bases and J by 3 bases, with 15 bases between.

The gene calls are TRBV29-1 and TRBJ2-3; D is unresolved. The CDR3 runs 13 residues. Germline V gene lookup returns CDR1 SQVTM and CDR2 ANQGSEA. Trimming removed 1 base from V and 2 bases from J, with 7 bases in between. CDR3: CSVEGRPTDTQYF. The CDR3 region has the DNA TGCAGCGTTGAAGGGAGACCCACAGATACGCAGTATTTT.

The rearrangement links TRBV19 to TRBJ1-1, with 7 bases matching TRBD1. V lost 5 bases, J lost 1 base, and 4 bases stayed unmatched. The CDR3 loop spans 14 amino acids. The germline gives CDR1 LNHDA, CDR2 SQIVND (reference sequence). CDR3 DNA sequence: TGTGCCAGTAGTGAGGGACAGAGGAACACTGAAGCTTTCTTT. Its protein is CASSEGQRNTEAFF.

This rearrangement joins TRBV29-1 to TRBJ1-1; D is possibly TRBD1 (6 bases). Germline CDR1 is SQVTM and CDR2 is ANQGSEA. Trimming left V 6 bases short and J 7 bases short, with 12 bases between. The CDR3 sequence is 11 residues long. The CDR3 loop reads CSVGGGGEAFF. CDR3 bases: TGCAGCGTGGGGGGGGGCGGTGAAGCTTTCTTT. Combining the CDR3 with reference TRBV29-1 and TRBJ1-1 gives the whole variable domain SAVISQKPSRDICQRGTSLTIQCQVDSQVTMMFWYRQQPGQSLTLIATANQGSEATYESGFVIDKFPISRPNLTFSTLTVSNMSPEDSSIYLCSVGGGGEAFFGQGTRLTVV.

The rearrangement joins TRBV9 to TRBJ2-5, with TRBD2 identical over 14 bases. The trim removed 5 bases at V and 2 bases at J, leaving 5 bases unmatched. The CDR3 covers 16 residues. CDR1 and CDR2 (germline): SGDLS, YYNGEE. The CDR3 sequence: CASSEGTSGSQETQYF. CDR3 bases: TGTGCCAGCAGTGAAGGGACTAGCGGGAGTCAAGAGACCCAGTACTTC.

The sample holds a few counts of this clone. The CDR3: CASSHLTGDASPLHF. The CDR3 DNA reads as TGTGCCAGCAGTCACCTTACAGGGGACGCTTCACCCCTCCACTTT. The J gene is TRBJ1-6, the V gene TRBV28; 7 bases match TRBD1. V trimming: 5 bases; J trimming: 9 bases; junction bases outside the gene matches: 10. This CDR3 is 15 amino acids long. The germline CDR1 and CDR2 sequences are MDHEN and SYDVKM. The full variable domain, with the rest looked up from reference TRBV28 and TRBJ1-6, is DVKVTQSSRYLVKRTGEKVFLECVQDMDHENMFWYRQDPGLGLRLIYFSYDVKMKEKGDIPEGYSVSREKKERFSLILESASTNQTSMYLCASSHLTGDASPLHFGNGTRLTVT.

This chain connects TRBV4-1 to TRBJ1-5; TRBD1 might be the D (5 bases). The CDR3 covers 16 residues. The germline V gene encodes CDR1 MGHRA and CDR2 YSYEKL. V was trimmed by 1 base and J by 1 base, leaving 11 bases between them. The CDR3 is CASSQGFRASNQPQHF. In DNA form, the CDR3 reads TGCGCCAGCAGCCAAGGGTTCAGGGCAAGCAATCAGCCCCAGCATTTT.

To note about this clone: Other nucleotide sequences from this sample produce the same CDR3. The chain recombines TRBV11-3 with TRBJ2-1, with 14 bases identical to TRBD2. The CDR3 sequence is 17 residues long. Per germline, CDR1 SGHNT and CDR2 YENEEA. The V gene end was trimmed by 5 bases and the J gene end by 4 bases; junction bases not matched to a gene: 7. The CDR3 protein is CASSPGLAGGPYNEQFF. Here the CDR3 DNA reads TGTGCCAGCAGCCCTGGACTAGCGGGGGGCCCTTACAATGAGCAGTTCTTC.

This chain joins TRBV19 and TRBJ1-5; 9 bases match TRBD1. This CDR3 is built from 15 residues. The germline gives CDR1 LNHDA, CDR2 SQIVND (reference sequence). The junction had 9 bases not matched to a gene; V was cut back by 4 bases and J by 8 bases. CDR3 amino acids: CASSTWRTGVEPQHF. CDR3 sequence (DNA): TGTGCCAGTAGTACCTGGAGGACAGGGGTCGAGCCCCAGCATTTT.

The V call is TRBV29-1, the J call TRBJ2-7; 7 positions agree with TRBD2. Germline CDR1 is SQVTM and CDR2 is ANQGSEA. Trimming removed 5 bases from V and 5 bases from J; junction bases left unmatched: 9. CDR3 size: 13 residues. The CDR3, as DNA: TGCAGCGTTCTCCTGGCGGGGGTCCACGAGCAGTACGTC. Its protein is CSVLLAGVHEQYV.

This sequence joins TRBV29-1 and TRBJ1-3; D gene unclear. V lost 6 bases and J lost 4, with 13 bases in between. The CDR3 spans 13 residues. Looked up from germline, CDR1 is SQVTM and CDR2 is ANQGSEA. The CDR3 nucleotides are TGCAGCGTCTATACGTCGTCCGGAAACACCATATATTTT. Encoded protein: CSVYTSSGNTIYF.

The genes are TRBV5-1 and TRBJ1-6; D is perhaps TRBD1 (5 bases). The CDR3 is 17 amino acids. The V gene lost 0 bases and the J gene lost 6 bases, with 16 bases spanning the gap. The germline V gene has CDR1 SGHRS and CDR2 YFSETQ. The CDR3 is CASSLEGVGLSNSPLHF. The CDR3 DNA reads TGCGCCAGCAGCTTGGAAGGAGTGGGGCTGTCTAATTCACCCCTCCACTTT.

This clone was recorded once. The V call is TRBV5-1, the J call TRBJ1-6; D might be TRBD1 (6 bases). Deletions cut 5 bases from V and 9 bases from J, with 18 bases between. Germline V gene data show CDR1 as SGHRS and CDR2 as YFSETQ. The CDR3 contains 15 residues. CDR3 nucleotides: TGCGCCAGCAGTCAACAAACCCAAGGGGGTTCACCCCTCCACTTT. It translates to CASSQQTQGGSPLHF.

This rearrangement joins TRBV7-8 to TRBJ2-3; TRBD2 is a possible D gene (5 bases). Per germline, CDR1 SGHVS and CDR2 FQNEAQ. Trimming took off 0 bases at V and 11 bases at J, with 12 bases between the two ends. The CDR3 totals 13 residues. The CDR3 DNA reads TGTGCCAGCAGCTTAGCTTCCGGGGATCGGCAGTATTTT. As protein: CASSLASGDRQYF.

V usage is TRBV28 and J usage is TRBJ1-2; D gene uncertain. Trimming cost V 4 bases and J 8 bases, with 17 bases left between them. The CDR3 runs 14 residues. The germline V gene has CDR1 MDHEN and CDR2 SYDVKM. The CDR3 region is CASSYGGDLEGYTF. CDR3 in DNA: TGTGCCAGCAGTTATGGCGGTGACCTAGAGGGCTACACCTTC.

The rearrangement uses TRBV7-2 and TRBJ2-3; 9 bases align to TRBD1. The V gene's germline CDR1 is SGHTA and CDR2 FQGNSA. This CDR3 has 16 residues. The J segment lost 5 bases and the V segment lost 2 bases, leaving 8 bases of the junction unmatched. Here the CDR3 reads CASSLPRDRAGDTQYF. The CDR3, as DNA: TGTGCCAGCAGCTTACCCAGGGACAGGGCAGGAGATACGCAGTATTTT.

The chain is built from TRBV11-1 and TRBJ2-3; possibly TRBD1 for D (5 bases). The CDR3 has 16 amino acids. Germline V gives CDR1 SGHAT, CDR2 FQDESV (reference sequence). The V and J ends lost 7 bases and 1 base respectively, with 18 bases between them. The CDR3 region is CASTEARVGGTDTQYF. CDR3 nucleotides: TGTGCCAGCACCGAAGCCAGGGTAGGGGGCACAGATACGCAGTATTTT. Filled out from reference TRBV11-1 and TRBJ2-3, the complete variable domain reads EAEVAQSPRYKITEKSQAVAFWCDPISGHATLYWYRQILGQGPELLVQFQDESVVDDSQLPKDRFSAERLKGVDSTLKIQPAELGDSAMYLCASTEARVGGTDTQYFGPGTRLTVL.

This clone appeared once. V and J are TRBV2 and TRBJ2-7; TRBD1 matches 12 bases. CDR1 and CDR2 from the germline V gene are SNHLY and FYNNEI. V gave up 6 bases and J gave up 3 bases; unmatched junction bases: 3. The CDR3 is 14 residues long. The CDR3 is CASSGTGGNYEQYF. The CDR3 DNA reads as TGTGCCAGCAGCGGGACAGGGGGCAACTACGAGCAGTACTTC.

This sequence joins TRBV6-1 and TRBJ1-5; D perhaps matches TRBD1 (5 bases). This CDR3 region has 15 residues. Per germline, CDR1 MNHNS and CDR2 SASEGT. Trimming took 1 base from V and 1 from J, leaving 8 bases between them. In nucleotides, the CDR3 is TGTGCCAGCAGTGAAGGGACACGCAGCAATCAGCCCCAGCATTTT. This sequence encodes CASSEGTRSNQPQHF.

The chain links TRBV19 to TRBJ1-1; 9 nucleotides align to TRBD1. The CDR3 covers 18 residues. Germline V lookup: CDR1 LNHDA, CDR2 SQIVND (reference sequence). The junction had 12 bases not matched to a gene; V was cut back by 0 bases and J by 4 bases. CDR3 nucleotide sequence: TGTGCCAGTAGTATAGATCGAGGGACAGGGATGGCTGGCACTGAAGCTTTCTTT. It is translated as CASSIDRGTGMAGTEAFF.

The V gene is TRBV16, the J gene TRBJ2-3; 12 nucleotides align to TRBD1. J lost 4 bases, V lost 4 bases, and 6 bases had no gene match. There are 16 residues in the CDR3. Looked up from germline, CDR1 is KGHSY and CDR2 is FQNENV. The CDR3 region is CASSPPGTGGADTQYF. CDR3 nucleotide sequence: TGTGCCAGCAGCCCCCCGGGGACAGGGGGCGCAGATACGCAGTATTTT.

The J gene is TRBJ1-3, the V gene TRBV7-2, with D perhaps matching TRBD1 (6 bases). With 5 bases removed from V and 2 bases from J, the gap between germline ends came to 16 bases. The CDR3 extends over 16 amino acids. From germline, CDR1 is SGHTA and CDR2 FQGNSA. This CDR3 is CASSPRRAGAGNTIYF. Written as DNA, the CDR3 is TGTGCCAGCAGCCCTCGTCGGGCAGGGGCTGGAAACACCATATATTTT.

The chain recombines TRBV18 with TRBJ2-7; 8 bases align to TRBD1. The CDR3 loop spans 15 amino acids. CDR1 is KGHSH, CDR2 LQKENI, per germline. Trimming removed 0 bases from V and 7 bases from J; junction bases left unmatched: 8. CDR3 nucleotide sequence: TGTGCCAGCTCACCACCCGCAGGGGGCGCGGGGGAGCAGTACGTC. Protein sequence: CASSPPAGGAGEQYV.